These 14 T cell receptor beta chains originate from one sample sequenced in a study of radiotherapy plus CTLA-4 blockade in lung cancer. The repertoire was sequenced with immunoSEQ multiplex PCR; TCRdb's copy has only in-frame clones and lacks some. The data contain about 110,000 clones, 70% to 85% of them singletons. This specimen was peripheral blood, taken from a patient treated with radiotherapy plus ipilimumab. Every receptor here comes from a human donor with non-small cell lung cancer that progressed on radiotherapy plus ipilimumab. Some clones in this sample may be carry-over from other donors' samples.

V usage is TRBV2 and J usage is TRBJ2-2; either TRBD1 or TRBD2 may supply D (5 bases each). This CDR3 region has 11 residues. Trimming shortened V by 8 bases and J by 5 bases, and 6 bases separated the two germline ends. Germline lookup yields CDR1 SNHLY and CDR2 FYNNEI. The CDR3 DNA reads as TGTGCCAGCGGGGGAACCGGGGAGCTGTTTTTT. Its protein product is CASGGTGELFF. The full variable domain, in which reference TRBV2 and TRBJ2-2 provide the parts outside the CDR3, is EPEVTQTPSHQVTQMGQEVILRCVPISNHLYFYWYRQILGQKVEFLVSFYNNEISEKSEIFDDQFSVERPDGSNFTLKIRSTKLEDSAMYFCASGGTGELFFGEGSRLTVL.

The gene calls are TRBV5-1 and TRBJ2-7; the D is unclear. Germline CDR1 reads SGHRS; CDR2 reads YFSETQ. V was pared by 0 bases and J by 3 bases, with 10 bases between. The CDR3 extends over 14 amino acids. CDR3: CASSLGQVYYEQYF. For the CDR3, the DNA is TGCGCCAGCAGCTTGGGGCAGGTTTACTACGAGCAGTACTTC.

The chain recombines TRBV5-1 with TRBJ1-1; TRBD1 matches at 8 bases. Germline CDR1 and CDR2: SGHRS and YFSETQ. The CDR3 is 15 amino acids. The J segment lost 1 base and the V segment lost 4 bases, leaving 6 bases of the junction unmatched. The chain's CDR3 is CASSPLGQGNTEAFF. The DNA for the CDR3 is TGCGCCAGCAGCCCTTTAGGACAGGGGAACACTGAAGCTTTCTTT.

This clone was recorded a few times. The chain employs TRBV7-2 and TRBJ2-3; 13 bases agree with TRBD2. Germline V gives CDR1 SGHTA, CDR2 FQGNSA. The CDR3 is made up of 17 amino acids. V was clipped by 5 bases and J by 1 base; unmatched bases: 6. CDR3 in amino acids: CASSNRGLAGRTDTQYF. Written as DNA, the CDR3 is TGTGCCAGCAGCAACCGGGGACTAGCGGGGCGCACAGATACGCAGTATTTT. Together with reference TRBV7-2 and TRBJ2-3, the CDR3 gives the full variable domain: GAGVSQSPSNKVTEKGKDVELRCDPISGHTALYWYRQSLGQGLEFLIYFQGNSAPDKSGLPSDRFSAERTGGSVSTLTIQRTQQEDSAVYLCASSNRGLAGRTDTQYFGPGTRLTVL.

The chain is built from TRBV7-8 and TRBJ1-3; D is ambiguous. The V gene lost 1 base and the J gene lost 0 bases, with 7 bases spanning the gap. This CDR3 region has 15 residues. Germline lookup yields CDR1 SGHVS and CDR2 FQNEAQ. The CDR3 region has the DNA TGTGCCAGCAGCTTAGACAGCTTCTCTGGAAACACCATATATTTT. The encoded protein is CASSLDSFSGNTIYF.

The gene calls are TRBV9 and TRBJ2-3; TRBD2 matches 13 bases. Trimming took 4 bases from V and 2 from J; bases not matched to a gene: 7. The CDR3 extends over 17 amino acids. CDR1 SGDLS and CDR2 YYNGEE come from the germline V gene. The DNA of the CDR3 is TGTGCCAGCAGCCCGCGACTAGCGGGGGGAAACACAGATACGCAGTATTTT. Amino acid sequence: CASSPRLAGGNTDTQYF.

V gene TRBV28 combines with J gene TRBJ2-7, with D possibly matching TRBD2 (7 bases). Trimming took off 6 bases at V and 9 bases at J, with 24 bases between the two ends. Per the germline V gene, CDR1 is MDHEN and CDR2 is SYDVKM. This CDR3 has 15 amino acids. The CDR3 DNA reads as TGTGCCAGCAGCCGCGGCGGGGGCGATTGGGCGGGGCAGTACTTC. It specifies CASSRGGGDWAGQYF.

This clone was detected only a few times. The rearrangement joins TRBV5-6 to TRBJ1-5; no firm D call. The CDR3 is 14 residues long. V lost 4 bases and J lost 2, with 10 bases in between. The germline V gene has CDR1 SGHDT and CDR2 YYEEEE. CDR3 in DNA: TGTGCCAGCAGCCATCAGGACGGCAATCAGCCCCAGCATTTT. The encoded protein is CASSHQDGNQPQHF.

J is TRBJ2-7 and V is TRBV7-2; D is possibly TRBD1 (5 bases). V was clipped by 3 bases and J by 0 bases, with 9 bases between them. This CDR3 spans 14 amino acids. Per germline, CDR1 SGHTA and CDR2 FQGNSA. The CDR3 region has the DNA TGTGCCAGCAGCTTGTGGACAACCTCCTACGAGCAGTACTTC. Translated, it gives CASSLWTTSYEQYF.

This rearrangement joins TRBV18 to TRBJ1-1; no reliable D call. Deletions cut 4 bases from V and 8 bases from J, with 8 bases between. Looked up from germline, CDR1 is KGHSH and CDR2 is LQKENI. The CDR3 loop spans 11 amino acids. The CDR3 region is CASSLETEAFF. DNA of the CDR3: TGTGCCAGCTCACTCGAGACAGAAGCTTTCTTT.

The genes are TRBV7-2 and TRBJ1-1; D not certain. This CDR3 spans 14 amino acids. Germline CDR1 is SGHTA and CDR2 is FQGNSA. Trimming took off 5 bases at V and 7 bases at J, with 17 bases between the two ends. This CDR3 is CASSRDLGYGEAFF. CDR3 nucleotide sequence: TGTGCCAGCAGCCGAGATTTAGGCTATGGTGAAGCTTTCTTT.

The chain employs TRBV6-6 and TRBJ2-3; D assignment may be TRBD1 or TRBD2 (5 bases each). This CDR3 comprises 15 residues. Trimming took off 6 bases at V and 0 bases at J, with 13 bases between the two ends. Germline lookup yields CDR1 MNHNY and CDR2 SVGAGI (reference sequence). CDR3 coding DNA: TGTGCCAGCAGCCGTGCCTGGGGGAGCACAGATACGCAGTATTTT. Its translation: CASSRAWGSTDTQYF.

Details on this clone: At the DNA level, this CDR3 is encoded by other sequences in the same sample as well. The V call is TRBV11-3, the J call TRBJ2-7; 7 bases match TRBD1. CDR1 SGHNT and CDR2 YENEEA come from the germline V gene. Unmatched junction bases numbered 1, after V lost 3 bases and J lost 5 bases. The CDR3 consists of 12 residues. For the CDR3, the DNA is TGTGCCAGCAGCTTTGACAGGGACGAGCAGTACTTC. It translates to CASSFDRDEQYF.

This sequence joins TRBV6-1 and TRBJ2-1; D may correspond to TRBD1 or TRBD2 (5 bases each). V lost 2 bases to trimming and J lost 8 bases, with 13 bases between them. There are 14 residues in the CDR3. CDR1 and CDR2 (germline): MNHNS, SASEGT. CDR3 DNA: TGTGCCAGCAGTGAAATCTCGAGGGGCGATGAGCAGTTCTTC. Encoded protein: CASSEISRGDEQFF.